The clone carrying this T cell receptor beta chain came up a few times. TCRdb reanalysed the RT-PCR reads using MiXCR and keeps one entry per CDR3 protein. The sample includes under 200,000 distinct CDR3 sequences, roughly 22% of them seen just once. The sample originates from a study of patients and donors after allogeneic stem cell transplantation. Trimming shortened V by 0 bases and J by 4 bases, and 13 bases separated the two germline ends. This CDR3 comprises 15 residues. Germline values: CDR1 SGHTS, CDR2 YDEGEE. Sequencing was carried out using blood, either unsorted or a sorted T cell fraction (not recorded which). The source is a human donor who was either an allogeneic HSCT recipient or a stem cell or donor lymphocyte infusion donor (not recorded which). It is not recorded whose cells these are; they may come from a transplant donor. The chain employs TRBV5-8 and TRBJ1-2; D is uncertain. The CDR3 region is CASSLAGKGRYGYTF. CDR3 coding DNA: TGTGCCAGCAGCTTGGCCGGTAAAGGGCGCTATGGCTACACCTTC.